A selection of T cell receptor beta chains follows, all from one sample in a study of vaccination effects on CD4 cells after COVID-19. Method: immunoSEQ multiplex PCR; TCRdb's copy keeps in-frame clones and lacks some. Among about 55,000 clones, 55% to 75% were seen once, and the ten largest hold 18%. Their antigens are not known. This specimen consisted of CD4+ T cells from PBMCs cultured with SARS-CoV-2 spike peptides, obtained before COVID-19 vaccination. The origin of the receptors is a human donor who received a COVID-19 vaccine. Both conserved end residues are part of each CDR3. A D gene is named only where the DNA matches it firmly. Where a row states a size, it is once, few, many or the class of an expanded clone; other rows omit it.

>-|-|TRBJ1-2|TRBV7-9
TGTGCCAGCAGCTACGCCGGACAGCTTTATGGTGACTACACCTTC
CASSYAGQLYGDYTF
>-|-|TRBJ1-1|TRBV5-6
TGTGCCAGCAGCTTGGTTGGCGGGGTGGACACTGAAGCTTTCTTT
CASSLVGGVDTEAFF
>-|few|TRBJ2-3|TRBV11-2
TGTGCCAGCAGCCAAGGAGCGAACACAGATACGCAGTATTTT
CASSQGANTDTQYF
>TRBD2|-|TRBJ2-7|TRBV4-2
TGTGCCAGCAGCCAAGATAGGGCTAGCGGGGGAAATGAGCAGTACTTC
CASSQDRASGGNEQYF
>-|-|TRBJ2-7|TRBV27
TGTGCCAGCAGTAATCAAGGAGATCGATTTTACGGGGGCTACGAGCAGTACTTC
CASSNQGDRFYGGYEQYF
>-|-|TRBJ1-2|TRBV4-1
TGCGCCAGCAGCCAAGTGGGCTCTGGGACTTATGGCTACACCTTC
CASSQVGSGTYGYTF
>-|-|TRBJ1-2|TRBV20-1
TGCAGTGCTATTGACGGAAACTATGGCTACACCTTC
CSAIDGNYGYTF
>TRBD1|-|TRBJ2-1|TRBV18
TGTGCCAGCTCACCAGGACAGGGGGGCTCCTACAATGAGCAGTTCTTC
CASSPGQGGSYNEQFF
>-|-|TRBJ2-4|TRBV7-4
TGTGCCAGCAGCCCTGAGTCGGGGTTTGCAAAAAAAGTAGGGCTAGCCAAAAACATTCAGTACTTC
CASSPESGFAKKVGLAKNIQYF
>TRBD2|-|TRBJ2-1|TRBV5-1
TGCGCCAGCAGCATTAGCGGGGGGGCCGGGTATGAGCAGTTCTTC
CASSISGGAGYEQFF
>-|-|TRBJ1-1|TRBV19
TGTGCCAGTAGTATAGATGGGGGAACTGAAGCTTTCTTT
CASSIDGGTEAFF
>TRBD2|-|TRBJ2-3|TRBV30
TGTGCCTGGAGAACGGGGGGGGCGGCAGATACGCAGTATTTT
CAWRTGGAADTQYF
>TRBD1|-|TRBJ2-7|TRBV5-1
TGCGCCAGCAGCTCCGACCCCGGGACAGGGGGTCTTTTCTACTTC
CASSSDPGTGGLFYF
>-|-|TRBJ1-4|TRBV4-1
TGCGCCAGCAGCCAAGTTCGGGGTGAAAAACTGTTTTTT
CASSQVRGEKLFF
>-|-|TRBJ2-5|TRBV5-5
TGTGCCAGCAGCCCCCTCGGGGGGCCCGAAGCGACCCAGTACTTC
CASSPLGGPEATQYF
>-|-|TRBJ1-1|TRBV6-5
TGTGCCAGCAGGCAGGGCACCATGAACACTGAAGCTTTCTTT
CASRQGTMNTEAFF
>TRBD1|-|TRBJ1-6|TRBV25-1
TGTGCCAGCAGTGAAATGACAGGGGTTAATTCACCCCTCCACTTT
CASSEMTGVNSPLHF
>TRBD2|-|TRBJ2-1|TRBV9
TGTGCCAGCAGCGTAGGGGCGCGGGAGGGCCCAAAGCAGTTCTTC
CASSVGAREGPKQFF
>-|-|TRBJ2-7|TRBV11-2
TGTGCCAGCAGCTTCGGGATGACTCCCTACGAGCAGTACTTC
CASSFGMTPYEQYF
>-|few|TRBJ1-3|TRBV2
TGTGCCAGCAGTGAATCCACAGGGTACACCATATATTTT
CASSESTGYTIYF
>TRBD2|-|TRBJ2-5|TRBV11-2
TGTGCCAGCAGTCCCGGGGCGGGGGGGAAAGAGACCCAGTACTTC
CASSPGAGGKETQYF
>-|-|TRBJ1-2|TRBV7-8
TGTGCCAGCAGCCCCGGTGGGGGGGATGGCTACACCTTC
CASSPGGGDGYTF
>-|-|TRBJ1-5|TRBV30
TGTGCCTGGAGAACCGGGGGGACGGATGGAAATCAGCCCCAGCATTTT
CAWRTGGTDGNQPQHF
>TRBD1|-|TRBJ1-6|TRBV6-5
TGTGCCAGCACCCAGGGGGCTCATTCACCCCTCCACTTT
CASTQGAHSPLHF
>-|few|TRBJ1-2|TRBV30
TGTGCCCGTGGGGAAGGGGTCTATGGCTACACCTTC
CARGEGVYGYTF